A single sample is the source of the 25 T cell receptor beta chains below, sequenced in a study of T cell responses to AZD1222 COVID-19 vaccine. Sequencing was performed with immunoSEQ multiplex PCR; in TCRdb, only in-frame clones are kept and a portion is missing. The sample has about 130,000 clones, 70% to 90% seen once. This specimen consisted of peripheral blood, obtained 28 days after the second AZD1222 dose. The receptor source for this set is an adult who received the AZD1222 COVID-19 vaccine.

V is TRBV19 and J is TRBJ2-1; the match to TRBD2 covers 9 bases. This CDR3 comprises 16 residues. V dropped 4 bases and J dropped 2; count of bases not matched to a gene: 6. Looked up from germline, CDR1 is LNHDA and CDR2 is SQIVND (reference sequence). CDR3 residues: CASSTGASGTYNEQFF. The CDR3 DNA sequence: TGTGCCAGTAGTACGGGGGCTAGCGGGACCTACAATGAGCAGTTCTTC.

The rearrangement links TRBV19 to TRBJ1-5; no firm D call. Between the trimmed V and J ends, which lost 3 bases and 7 bases, there was a span of 13 bases. The CDR3 has 14 amino acids. Looked up from germline, CDR1 is LNHDA and CDR2 is SQIVND (reference sequence). The CDR3 protein is CASSIVFLGQPQHF. CDR3 DNA: TGTGCCAGTAGTATTGTTTTCCTCGGACAGCCCCAGCATTTT.

This clone came up a few times. The V and J genes are TRBV2 and TRBJ1-1; no firm D call. With 3 bases removed from V and 1 base from J, the gap between germline ends came to 6 bases. CDR1 is SNHLY, CDR2 FYNNEI, per germline. This CDR3 has 13 residues. As DNA, the CDR3 is TGTGCCAGCAGTGATTTGACGAACACTGAAGCTTTCTTT. It is translated as CASSDLTNTEAFF.

This chain connects TRBV7-2 to TRBJ2-1; 8 bases line up with TRBD1. This CDR3 contains 17 residues. J was trimmed by 2 bases and V by 5 bases; bases with no gene match: 11. Germline V gene data show CDR1 as SGHTA and CDR2 as FQGNSA. CDR3 region: CASSLRTGRYTYNEQFF. The DNA for the CDR3 is TGTGCCAGCAGCCTCAGGACAGGGCGATACACCTACAATGAGCAGTTCTTC.

The chain joins TRBV5-8 to TRBJ1-1, with 8 bases fitting TRBD1. V was pared by 5 bases and J by 3 bases, with 6 bases of the junction left unmatched. Germline loops: CDR1 SGHTS, CDR2 YDEGEE. This CDR3 is built from 14 residues. CDR3 amino acids: CASSETGADTEAFF. The CDR3 nucleotides are TGTGCCAGCAGTGAGACAGGGGCGGACACTGAAGCTTTCTTT.

The chain combines TRBV30 with TRBJ2-1; D remains unclear. This CDR3 is 14 amino acids long. Germline V gene data show CDR1 as GTSNPN and CDR2 as SVGIG (reference sequence). Trimming cost V 0 bases and J 5 bases, with 11 bases left between them. The CDR3 is CAWSVGERDNEQFF. The CDR3 DNA follows: TGTGCCTGGAGTGTGGGTGAGCGTGACAATGAGCAGTTCTTC.

The chain couples TRBV19 to TRBJ1-3; maybe TRBD1 (5 bases). CDR3 length: 17 amino acids. V lost 1 base, J lost 1 base, and 14 bases lay in between. Germline assignment: CDR1 LNHDA and CDR2 SQIVND (reference sequence). CDR3 bases: TGTGCCAGTAGTATAGGGGCCCCAGGGAGTTCTGGAAACACCATATATTTT. It codes for CASSIGAPGSSGNTIYF.

The genes are TRBV2 and TRBJ1-1; perhaps TRBD1 as D (6 bases). CDR3 length equals 14 residues. V lost 7 bases and J lost 1, with 13 bases in between. Per the germline V gene, CDR1 is SNHLY and CDR2 is FYNNEI. Here the CDR3 reads CASNFDRRNTEAFF. CDR3 bases: TGTGCCAGCAATTTCGACAGGCGGAACACTGAAGCTTTCTTT.

The rearrangement links TRBV30 to TRBJ2-5, with a weak D call TRBD1 (6 bases). Trimming pared 4 bases from V and 7 bases from J, leaving 19 bases between. The CDR3 is 14 amino acids. The germline V gene encodes CDR1 GTSNPN and CDR2 SVGIG (reference sequence). The CDR3 reads CAWTGGITGATQYF. In nucleotides, the CDR3 is TGTGCCTGGACTGGGGGCATCACCGGGGCGACCCAGTACTTC.

This chain links TRBV19 with TRBJ1-1, with D possibly being TRBD1 (5 bases). The length of the CDR3 is 13 residues. V lost 4 bases to trimming and J lost 2 bases, with 8 bases between them. Germline V lookup: CDR1 LNHDA, CDR2 SQIVND (reference sequence). The CDR3 is CASSTQGNTEAFF. The CDR3 nucleotides are TGTGCCAGTAGTACGCAGGGTAACACTGAAGCTTTCTTT.

The DNA for the CDR3 is TGTGCCAGCAGCTTGGTGGGTGACAGGGGCAAGGAACTGTTTTTT. This translates into CASSLVGDRGKELFF. The rearrangement links TRBV5-6 to TRBJ1-4; 8 positions match TRBD1. Looked up from germline, CDR1 is SGHDT and CDR2 is YYEEEE. After removal of 0 bases from V and 12 bases from J, the junction contained 10 bases not matched to a gene. The CDR3 extends over 15 amino acids.

The rearrangement uses TRBV6-2 or TRBV6-3 and TRBJ2-1; no reliable D call. Germline V gene sequence: CDR1 MNHEY, CDR2 SVGEGT. Trimming shortened V by 5 bases and J by 7 bases, and 15 bases separated the two germline ends. This CDR3 is built from 14 residues. CDR3 nucleotides: TGTGCCAGCAGTCTCCTTGGAGAAGGGAATGAGCAGTTCTTC. Translation gives CASSLLGEGNEQFF.

This clone was observed once. The J gene is TRBJ1-1, the V gene TRBV11-3, with TRBD1 matching 8 bases. The CDR3 has 14 residues. The J segment lost 1 base and the V segment lost 9 bases, leaving 7 bases of the junction unmatched. Germline CDR1 reads SGHNT; CDR2 reads YENEEA. CDR3: CASSRGTGNTEAFF. The CDR3 coding sequence is TGTGCCAGTAGCAGGGGGACAGGGAACACTGAAGCTTTCTTT.

The V and J genes are TRBV18 and TRBJ1-5; D is possibly TRBD1 (6 bases). V dropped 1 base and J dropped 9 bases, with 16 bases sitting between them. CDR3 length: 15 residues. CDR1 and CDR2 (germline): KGHSH, LQKENI. The CDR3 nucleotides read TGTGCCAGCTCACCACAGGAGGGGGGAGTAATGCCCCAGCATTTT. Residues: CASSPQEGGVMPQHF.

DNA of the CDR3: TGTGCCAGCACAGTTTTTACTAGTCCAGATACGCAGTATTTT. This sequence encodes CASTVFTSPDTQYF. The rearrangement uses TRBV28 and TRBJ2-3; D is perhaps TRBD2 (5 bases). The CDR3 runs 14 residues. The V gene's germline CDR1 is MDHEN and CDR2 SYDVKM. The V gene lost 7 bases and the J gene lost 4 bases, with 15 bases spanning the gap.

V gene TRBV19 combines with J gene TRBJ2-7; TRBD1 agrees at 7 bases. This CDR3 comprises 13 residues. The trim removed 3 bases at V and 3 bases at J, leaving 2 bases unmatched. Germline CDR1 is LNHDA and CDR2 is SQIVND (reference sequence). CDR3 residues: CASSMGQFYEQYF. In DNA form, the CDR3 reads TGTGCCAGTAGTATGGGACAGTTCTACGAGCAGTACTTC.

The chain links TRBV6-5 to TRBJ2-1; D is ambiguous. This CDR3 has 14 amino acids. Germline V gene data show CDR1 as MNHEY and CDR2 as SVGAGI. Trimming removed 8 bases from V and 0 bases from J, with 11 bases in between. The CDR3 DNA reads TGTGCCAGCTTTCCGGGCAGCTCCTACAATGAGCAGTTCTTC. Its protein is CASFPGSSYNEQFF.

As for this clone: The limits of the CDR3 on the DNA are not certain, so only TCRdb's listed CDR3 is given. The rearrangement links TRBV7-9 to TRBJ2-7; TRBD1 reflects the table's D call only, with no check against the DNA. The germline V gene has CDR1 SEHNR and CDR2 FQNEAQ (reference sequence). From its first to its last residue, the CDR3 has 14 amino acids. CDR3 region: CASSLDWATGAWDF.

V usage is TRBV19 and J usage is TRBJ2-4; D possibly corresponds to TRBD2 (6 bases). V gave up 6 bases and J gave up 10 bases, with 22 bases separating them. The CDR3 has 15 residues. Germline values: CDR1 LNHDA, CDR2 SQIVND (reference sequence). This CDR3 reads CASSTMAGPYGIQYF. In nucleotides, the CDR3 is TGTGCCAGTAGCACTATGGCGGGGCCCTATGGTATTCAGTACTTC.

The V gene is TRBV18, the J gene TRBJ1-6; 8 nucleotides align to TRBD1. This CDR3 has 15 residues. Trimming at V came to 3 bases and at J to 8 bases, leaving 6 bases not matched to a gene. From germline, CDR1 is KGHSH and CDR2 LQKENI. CDR3 region: CASSPTGTGDSPLHF. In DNA, the CDR3 is TGTGCCAGCTCACCTACCGGGACAGGTGATTCACCCCTCCACTTT.

The chain links TRBV5-6 to TRBJ2-7; D remains ambiguous. V was shortened by 3 bases and J by 2 bases, with 3 bases between the two germline ends. Germline V gene data show CDR1 as SGHDT and CDR2 as YYEEEE. The CDR3 runs to 11 residues. CDR3 loop: CASSSTYEQYF. Here the CDR3 DNA reads TGTGCCAGCAGCTCCACCTACGAGCAGTACTTC.

This clone has just a few counts. The chain combines TRBV19 with TRBJ1-6, with D maybe TRBD1 (5 bases). The germline gives CDR1 LNHDA, CDR2 SQIVND (reference sequence). The V and J ends lost 5 bases and 7 bases respectively, with 15 bases between them. The CDR3 loop spans 15 amino acids. In nucleotides, the CDR3 is TGTGCCAGTAGTCCCCTGGCAGGGTCGAATTCACCCCTCCACTTT. Translated: CASSPLAGSNSPLHF.

The gene calls are TRBV25-1 and TRBJ1-2; tentative D call: TRBD1 (6 bases). Per the germline V gene, CDR1 is MGHDK and CDR2 is SYGVNS. CDR3 size: 17 residues. The V end was cut by 5 bases, the J end by 2 bases, with 21 bases between. The chain's CDR3 is CASSTVVLGGTNYGYTF. CDR3 DNA: TGTGCCAGCAGTACGGTGGTGCTTGGGGGGACAAACTATGGCTACACCTTC.

Here the CDR3 reads CASSQPDRGISNQPQHF. CDR3 DNA: TGCGCCAGCAGCCAGCCGGACAGGGGAATTAGCAATCAGCCCCAGCATTTT. The chain has TRBV4-1 and TRBJ1-5; TRBD1 agrees at 9 bases. Germline assignment: CDR1 MGHRA and CDR2 YSYEKL. Losses at the gene ends were 3 bases for V and 0 bases for J; bases not matched to a gene: 6. CDR3 length equals 17 residues.

DNA of the CDR3: TGTGCCACCAGCAGAGATCTGGCAGGGGATACGCAGTATTTT. Protein: CATSRDLAGDTQYF. The chain combines TRBV15 with TRBJ2-3; weak D call: TRBD1 (5 bases). The ends were cut back, 0 bases at V and 6 bases at J, with 10 bases in the middle. The germline CDR1 and CDR2 sequences are LNHNV and YYDKDF (reference sequence). This CDR3 spans 14 amino acids.